This T cell receptor (beta chain) was retrieved from a study of cytomegalovirus exposure and HLA in healthy donors. Findings and limits, study-wide: Most CMV-associated TCR beta chains appeared HLA-restricted in a later analysis. The listing of roughly 160 TCR beta chains classed them as cytomegalovirus-associated.

The study ran its PCR with 60 Vbeta and 13 Jbeta primers. Clones were read by immunoSEQ multiplex PCR, and TCRdb kept only the in-frame ones, dropping some. The sample lists approximately 220,000 clones; less than 85% were seen once. Trimming stripped 6 bases from V and 6 bases from J, with 15 bases between. Germline V CDR1 and CDR2: PRHDT, FYEKMQ (reference sequence). The CDR3 extends over 13 amino acids. Concerning this clone: What it recognizes is unknown.

The origin of this receptor is a man in his late teens or twenties in good health and CMV-seronegative. V is TRBV13 and J is TRBJ2-7, with D uncertain. The sequencing sample was made of PBMCs. CDR3 coding DNA: TGTGCCAGCAGTATCAACGAGGCCTCCGAGCAGTACTTC. As protein: CASSINEASEQYF.